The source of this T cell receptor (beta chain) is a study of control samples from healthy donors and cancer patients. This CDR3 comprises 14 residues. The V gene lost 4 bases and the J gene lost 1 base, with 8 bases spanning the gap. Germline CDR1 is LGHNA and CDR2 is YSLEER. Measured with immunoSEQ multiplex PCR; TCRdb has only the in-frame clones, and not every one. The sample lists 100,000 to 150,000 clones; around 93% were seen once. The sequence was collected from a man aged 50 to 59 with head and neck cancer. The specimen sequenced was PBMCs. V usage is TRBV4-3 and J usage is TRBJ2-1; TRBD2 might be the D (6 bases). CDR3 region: CASSRGVSYNEQFF. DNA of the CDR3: TGCGCCAGCAGCCGGGGGGTTTCCTACAATGAGCAGTTCTTC.